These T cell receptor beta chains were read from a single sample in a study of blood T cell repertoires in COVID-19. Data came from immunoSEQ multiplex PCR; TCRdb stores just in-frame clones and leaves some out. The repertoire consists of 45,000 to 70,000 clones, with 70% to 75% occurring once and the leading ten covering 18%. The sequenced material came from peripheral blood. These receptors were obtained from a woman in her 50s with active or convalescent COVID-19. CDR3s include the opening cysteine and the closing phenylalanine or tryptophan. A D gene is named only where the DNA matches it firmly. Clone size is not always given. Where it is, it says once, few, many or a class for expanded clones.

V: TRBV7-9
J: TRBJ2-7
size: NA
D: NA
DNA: TGTGCCAGCAGCTTACCCACGACAGACTACGAGCAGTACTTC
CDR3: CASSLPTTDYEQYF

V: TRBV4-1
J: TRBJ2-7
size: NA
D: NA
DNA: TGCGCCAGCAGCCAAGTCGGGGGATACGAGCAGTACTTC
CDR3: CASSQVGGYEQYF

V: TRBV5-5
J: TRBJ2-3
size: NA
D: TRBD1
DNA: TGTGCCAGCAGCCCCGGGACAGGGTACGGCACAGATACGCAGTATTTT
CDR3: CASSPGTGYGTDTQYF

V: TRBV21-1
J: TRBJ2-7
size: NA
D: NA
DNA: TGTGCCAGCAGCAAAGTCAACAGAACCTACGAGCAGTACTTC
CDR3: CASSKVNRTYEQYF

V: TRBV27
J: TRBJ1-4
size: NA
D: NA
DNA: TGTGCCAGCAGTTTCCAGGGTGGGGAAAAACTGTTTTTT
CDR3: CASSFQGGEKLFF

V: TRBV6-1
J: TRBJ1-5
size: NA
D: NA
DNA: TGTGCCAGTCAACCCGGGGGTGGCAATCAGCCCCAGCATTTT
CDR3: CASQPGGGNQPQHF

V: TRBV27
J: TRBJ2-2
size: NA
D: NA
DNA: TGTGCCAGCAGCCCTTTGAGGTCCGGGGAGCTGTTTTTT
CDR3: CASSPLRSGELFF

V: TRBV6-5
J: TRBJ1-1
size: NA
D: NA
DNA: TGTGCCAGCACTAGGGACTTAAACACTGAAGCTTTCTTT
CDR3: CASTRDLNTEAFF

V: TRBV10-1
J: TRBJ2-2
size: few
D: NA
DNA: TGCGCCAGCATGAAGCAGGGAGGTACCGGGGAGCTGTTTTTT
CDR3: CASMKQGGTGELFF

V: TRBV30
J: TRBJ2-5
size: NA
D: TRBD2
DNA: TGTGCCTGGAGTTCTAGCGGGAGGGCCATCGAGACCCAGTACTTC
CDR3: CAWSSSGRAIETQYF

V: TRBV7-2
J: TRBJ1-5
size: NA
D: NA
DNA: TGTGCCAGCAGCTTAGCGGCGGCAAGAAATCAGCCCCAGCATTTT
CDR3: CASSLAAARNQPQHF

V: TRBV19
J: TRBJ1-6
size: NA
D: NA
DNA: TGTGCCAGTAGTATTGGGCCGAATTCACCCCTCCACTTT
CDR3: CASSIGPNSPLHF

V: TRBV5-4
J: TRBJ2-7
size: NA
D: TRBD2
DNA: TGTGCCAGCAGCTTTACGGGGGGCTCCTACGAGCAGTACTTC
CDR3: CASSFTGGSYEQYF

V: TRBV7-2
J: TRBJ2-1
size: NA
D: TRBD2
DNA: TGTGCCAGCAGCTTAGAGGGACTAGGGGACAATGAGCAGTTCTTC
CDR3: CASSLEGLGDNEQFF

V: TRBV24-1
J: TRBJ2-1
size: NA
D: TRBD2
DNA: TGTGCCACCAGTGAAAGGACTAGCTCCTACAATGAGCAGTTCTTC
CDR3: CATSERTSSYNEQFF

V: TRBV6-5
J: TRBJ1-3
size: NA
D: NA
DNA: TGTGCCAGCAGTAGCGTGTGGCAAGGAAACACCATATATTTT
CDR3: CASSSVWQGNTIYF

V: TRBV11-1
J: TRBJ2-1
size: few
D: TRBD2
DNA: TGTGCCAGCAGCTTCGAGTTAGCGGGATATGAGCAGTTCTTC
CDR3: CASSFELAGYEQFF

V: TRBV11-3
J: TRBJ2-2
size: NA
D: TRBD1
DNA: TGTGCCAGCAGCACCCGGGACAGGGACAACACCGGGGAGCTGTTTTTT
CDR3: CASSTRDRDNTGELFF

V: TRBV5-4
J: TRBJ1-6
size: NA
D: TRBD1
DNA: TGTGCCAGCAGCTCAGTGGACAGGGATTCACCCCTCCACTTT
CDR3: CASSSVDRDSPLHF

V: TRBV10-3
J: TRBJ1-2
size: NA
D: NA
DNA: TGTGCCATCAGTGAGTCTGGGGGGAGTCAACTCTATGGCTACACCTTC
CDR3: CAISESGGSQLYGYTF

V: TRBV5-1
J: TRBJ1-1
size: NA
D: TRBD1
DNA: TGCGCCAGCAGCGAAGGGGGCCGGGGGACTGAAGCTTTCTTT
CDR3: CASSEGGRGTEAFF

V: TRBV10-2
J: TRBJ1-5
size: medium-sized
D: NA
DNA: TGCGCCAGCAGTGAGTCCCCAGGGAATAGCAATCAGCCCCAGCATTTT
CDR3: CASSESPGNSNQPQHF

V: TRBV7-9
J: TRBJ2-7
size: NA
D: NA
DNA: TGTGCCAGCAGCTACCAAACCCGGGACGAGCAGTACTTC
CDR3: CASSYQTRDEQYF

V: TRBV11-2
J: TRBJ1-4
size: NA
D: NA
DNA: TGTGCCAGCAGCTTAGGGGGGCCCCAGACATCAATTTTT
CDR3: CASSLGGPQTSIF